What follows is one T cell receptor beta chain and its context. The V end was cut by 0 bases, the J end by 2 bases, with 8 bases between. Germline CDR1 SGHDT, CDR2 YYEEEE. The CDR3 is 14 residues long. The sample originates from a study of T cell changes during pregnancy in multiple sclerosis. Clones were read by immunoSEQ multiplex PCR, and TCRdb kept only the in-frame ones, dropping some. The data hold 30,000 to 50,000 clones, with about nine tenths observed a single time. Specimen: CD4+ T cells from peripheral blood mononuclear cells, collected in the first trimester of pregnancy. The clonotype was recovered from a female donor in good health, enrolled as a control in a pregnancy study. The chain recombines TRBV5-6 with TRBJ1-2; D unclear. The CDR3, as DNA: TGTGCCAGCAGCTTGGGCGGGCCGAACTATGGCTACACCTTC. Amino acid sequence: CASSLGGPNYGYTF.